Below, 31 T cell receptor beta chains from the same sample are listed, as sequenced in a study of T-cell memory formation after mild COVID-19 (dated by TCRdb to 2020 to 2023). Library method: 5' RACE. This sample was sequenced with an Illumina NovaSeq 6000. TCRdb's own reprocessing of the public reads used fastp at Q25 and MiXCR and kept productive beta chains. Rows matching on CDR3 protein sequence are summarized as one entry with the most common DNA and genes. Here the sample has about half a million distinct CDR3 sequences; about 20% occur a single time. The top ten constitute more than 9% of the sample. Sequenced sample: PBMCs or a T cell subset sorted from them (not recorded which). The receptors originated from an adult woman who had mild COVID-19 (a few samples of this study predate the infection). The sample titles of this study are shuffled in the database, so cell type and time point are left out; the donor was told from shared clones.

In DNA, the CDR3 is TGCAGCGTTGTGGGACAGAAGTTAATGAACACTGAAGCTTTCTTT. This gives the protein CSVVGQKLMNTEAFF. V is TRBV29-1 and J is TRBJ1-1; TRBD1 aligns across 7 bases. Trimming at V came to 4 bases and at J to 0 bases, leaving 8 bases not matched to a gene. The CDR3 length is 15 residues. Germline loops: CDR1 SQVTM, CDR2 ANQGSEA.

The V and J genes are TRBV2 and TRBJ1-1; 7 bases are a match to TRBD1. The CDR3 has 16 amino acids. Germline lookup yields CDR1 SNHLY and CDR2 FYNNEI. Trimming took 3 bases from V and 1 from J; bases not matched to a gene: 8. DNA of the CDR3: TGTGCCAGCAGTGATGGGAACAGGGGAACGAACACTGAAGCTTTCTTT. Amino acids: CASSDGNRGTNTEAFF.

The rearrangement links TRBV12-3 or TRBV12-4 to TRBJ1-2; possibly TRBD1 for D (6 bases). CDR3 length: 13 amino acids. V was shortened by 7 bases and J by 4 bases, with 13 bases between the two germline ends. The CDR3 protein is CASTRGGSYGYTF. The CDR3 DNA reads TGTGCCAGCACTCGAGGGGGGTCCTATGGCTACACCTTC.

This clonotype came up a few times. The rearrangement joins TRBV2 to TRBJ2-5, with D unclear. From germline, CDR1 is SNHLY and CDR2 FYNNEI. The V and J ends lost 1 base and 7 bases respectively, with 13 bases between them. The CDR3 length is 14 residues. CDR3 region: CASSEGSSVGTQYF. The CDR3 nucleotides read TGTGCCAGCAGTGAAGGTTCTTCAGTGGGGACCCAGTACTTC.

This clonotype was found many times. The chain couples TRBV7-6 to TRBJ2-7; maybe TRBD2 (6 bases). This CDR3 comprises 17 residues. The V gene's germline CDR1 is SGHVS and CDR2 FNYEAQ. V shed 4 bases and J shed 1 base, with 20 bases lying between them. The CDR3, as DNA: TGTGCCAGCAGCTCCCCCCGGCGCGGGAAGAAGTCCTACGAGCAGTACTTC. It is translated as CASSSPRRGKKSYEQYF.

As for this clonotype: It may be a read error: a sequence one base away is much more abundant. The chain employs TRBV14 and TRBJ2-7; D gene uncertain. Germline lookup yields CDR1 SGHDN and CDR2 FVKESK. Trimming removed 5 bases from V and 4 bases from J, with 9 bases in between. The CDR3 totals 12 residues. The CDR3 loop reads CASSKAVYEQYF. CDR3 bases: TGTGCCAGCAGCAAAGCTGTATACGAGCAGTACTTC.

The V call is TRBV5-1, the J call TRBJ2-3; 12 positions agree with TRBD2. The ends lost 0 bases at V and 4 bases at J; junction bases unmatched: 6. Germline CDR1 is SGHRS and CDR2 is YFSETQ. The CDR3 is 17 residues long. In nucleotides, the CDR3 is TGCGCCAGCAGCTTGGTTCTAGCGGGGGGGCCATCAGATACGCAGTATTTT. It translates to CASSLVLAGGPSDTQYF.

This clonotype was counted between two and nine times. This chain connects TRBV7-2 to TRBJ2-3, with D perhaps TRBD1 or TRBD2 (6 bases each). Germline CDR1 and CDR2: SGHTA and FQGNSA. The CDR3 is made up of 14 amino acids. Trimming removed 4 bases at V and 7 bases at J, with 15 bases between. The CDR3: CASSYVLGGYTQYF. DNA for the CDR3: TGTGCCAGCAGCTACGTCTTAGGGGGGTATACGCAGTATTTT.

The chain combines TRBV4-1 with TRBJ2-7; D perhaps matches TRBD2 (5 bases). CDR3 length: 14 residues. In germline, CDR1 is MGHRA, CDR2 YSYEKL. V lost 0 bases and J lost 1, with 7 bases in between. The CDR3 DNA follows: TGCGCCAGCAGCCAAGAAAAGCGGTCCTACGAGCAGTACTTC. Translating gives CASSQEKRSYEQYF.

This clonotype has just a few counts. V and J are TRBV4-2 and TRBJ1-5, with D maybe TRBD1 (6 bases). V was clipped by 5 bases and J by 9 bases, with 17 bases between them. This CDR3 is 14 amino acids long. The germline CDR1 and CDR2 sequences are LGHNA and YNFKEQ. CDR3 amino acids: CASSLRQEFRPQHF. The CDR3 bases are TGTGCCAGCAGCTTGCGACAGGAATTTCGGCCCCAGCATTTT.

This clonotype turned up a few times. The CDR3 bases are TGCGCCAGCGGGACGGAGATGAATCAGCCCCAGCATTTT. Translating gives CASGTEMNQPQHF. The V call is TRBV4-1, the J call TRBJ1-5; a possible D gene is TRBD1 (5 bases). V was shortened by 8 bases and J by 4 bases, with 12 bases between the two germline ends. The V gene's germline CDR1 is MGHRA and CDR2 YSYEKL. The CDR3 is 13 amino acids.

The V gene is TRBV27, the J gene TRBJ1-1, with D perhaps TRBD1 (6 bases). V gave up 0 bases and J gave up 4 bases, with 18 bases separating them. In germline, CDR1 is MNHEY, CDR2 SMNVEV (reference sequence). The CDR3 consists of 17 residues. For the CDR3, the DNA is TGTGCCAGCAGTTTATCGTGGAGTAACGGGGGCGGCACTGAAGCTTTCTTT. Translation: CASSLSWSNGGGTEAFF.

The genes are TRBV29-1 and TRBJ1-5; D unresolved. The germline V and J ends were trimmed by 4 bases and 4 bases, with 11 bases remaining between them. This CDR3 spans 13 amino acids. The V gene's germline CDR1 is SQVTM and CDR2 ANQGSEA. CDR3 loop: CSVGSAVNQPQHF. DNA of the CDR3: TGCAGCGTTGGTTCGGCAGTAAATCAGCCCCAGCATTTT.

This clonotype was seen a few times. This sequence joins TRBV9 and TRBJ1-4, with TRBD1 matching over 10 bases. Germline V lookup: CDR1 SGDLS, CDR2 YYNGEE. V shed 4 bases and J 8 bases; nucleotides not matched to a gene: 8. This CDR3 contains 15 residues. CDR3 in amino acids: CASSRQGATTEKLFF. In nucleotides, the CDR3 is TGTGCCAGCAGCAGACAGGGGGCTACTACCGAAAAACTGTTTTTT.

This clonotype was seen a few times. The chain carries TRBV29-1 and TRBJ2-1; 10 bases agree with TRBD2. This CDR3 is built from 15 residues. Germline lookup yields CDR1 SQVTM and CDR2 ANQGSEA. Unmatched junction bases numbered 10, after V lost 6 bases and J lost 5 bases. The CDR3: CSVPYGTSDNNEQFF. CDR3 bases: TGCAGCGTCCCCTACGGGACTAGCGACAACAATGAGCAGTTCTTC.

This clonotype was counted a few times. J is TRBJ2-7 and V is TRBV20-1, with a possible D match to TRBD2 (6 bases). CDR3 length: 15 residues. CDR1 DFQATT and CDR2 SNEGSKA come from the germline V gene (reference sequence). The V end lost 0 bases, the J end lost 1 base, and 13 bases lay between the germline ends. In DNA form, the CDR3 reads TGCAGTGCTAGAGACGGCGGGATGATATCCTACGAGCAGTACTTC. This codes for CSARDGGMISYEQYF.

The chain combines TRBV3-1 with TRBJ1-1, with 7 bases lining up with TRBD1. The CDR3 sequence is 14 residues long. Germline-derived CDR1 and CDR2 are LGHDT and YNNKEL (reference sequence). J was trimmed by 5 bases and V by 3 bases; bases with no gene match: 6. The CDR3 DNA is TGTGCCAGCAGCCACAGGGGGTCAGAAACTGAAGCTTTCTTT. Translation gives CASSHRGSETEAFF. The variable domain in full, with the rest retrieved from reference TRBV3-1 and TRBJ1-1, is DTAVSQTPKYLVTQMGNDKSIKCEQNLGHDTMYWYKQDSKKFLKIMFSYNNKELIINETVPNRFSPKSPDKAHLNLHINSLELGDSAVYFCASSHRGSETEAFFGQGTRLTVV.

This clonotype was observed a few times. The V and J genes are TRBV24-1 and TRBJ2-7; maybe TRBD1 (6 bases). V lost 4 bases, J lost 4 bases, and 16 bases lay in between. The CDR3 runs to 15 residues. Germline CDR1 KGHDR, CDR2 SFDVKD. The CDR3 region is CATSDSGTHLYEQYF. DNA for the CDR3: TGTGCCACCAGTGACTCCGGGACACACCTTTACGAGCAGTACTTC.

This clonotype was counted between two and nine times. This chain connects TRBV6-1 to TRBJ2-3; 16 nucleotides align to TRBD2. J gave up 0 bases and V 6 bases, and 6 bases lay outside the gene matches. In germline, CDR1 is MNHNS, CDR2 SASEGT. The CDR3 runs to 18 residues. DNA for the CDR3: TGTGCCAGCAGCGGGACTAGCGGGGGGGCCGTAAGCACAGATACGCAGTATTTT. Protein: CASSGTSGGAVSTDTQYF.

This clonotype was observed at least ten times. This chain links TRBV5-1 with TRBJ2-3; 10 nucleotides match TRBD1. Unmatched junction bases numbered 3, after V lost 4 bases and J lost 1 base. This CDR3 is built from 15 residues. Germline values: CDR1 SGHRS, CDR2 YFSETQ. In nucleotides, the CDR3 is TGCGCCAGCAGCACAGGACAGGGGGGCACAGATACGCAGTATTTT. This encodes CASSTGQGGTDTQYF. Full variable domain (missing parts from reference TRBV5-1 and TRBJ2-3): KAGVTQTPRYLIKTRGQQVTLSCSPISGHRSVSWYQQTPGQGLQFLFEYFSETQRNKGNFPGRFSGRQFSNSRSEMNVSTLELGDSALYLCASSTGQGGTDTQYFGPGTRLTVL.

The J gene is TRBJ2-5, the V gene TRBV7-9; TRBD2 matches 9 bases. The V gene's germline CDR1 is SEHNR and CDR2 FQNEAQ (reference sequence). This CDR3 is 16 amino acids long. With 7 bases clipped from V and 4 bases from J, the junction kept 13 bases outside the gene matches. CDR3: CASTSGVAGVAETQYF. The DNA of the CDR3 is TGTGCCAGCACCTCAGGGGTAGCGGGGGTTGCAGAGACCCAGTACTTC. Supplemented by reference TRBV7-9 and TRBJ2-5, the full variable domain reads DTGVSQNPRHKITKRGQNVTFRCDPISEHNRLYWYRQTLGQGPEFLTYFQNEAQLEKSRLLSDRFSAERPKGSFSTLEIQRTEQGDSAMYLCASTSGVAGVAETQYFGPGTRLLVL.

Only a few counts were recorded for this clonotype. V and J are TRBV3-1 and TRBJ1-6; tentatively, D is TRBD1 (6 bases). There are 16 residues in the CDR3. Germline V gene sequence: CDR1 LGHDT, CDR2 YNNKEL (reference sequence). V was clipped by 1 base and J by 6 bases, with 13 bases between them. The CDR3 DNA reads TGTGCCAGCAGCCAAGGCTCTGACAGGCGTAATTCACCCCTCCACTTT. It translates to CASSQGSDRRNSPLHF.

The chain links TRBV12-3 or TRBV12-4 to TRBJ1-4; maybe TRBD1 (5 bases). The V end lost 5 bases, the J end lost 6 bases, and 16 bases lay between the germline ends. There are 15 residues in the CDR3. CDR3 DNA sequence: TGTGCCAGCAGTCCCGTTCTGGGGGGGGATGAAAAACTGTTTTTT. This encodes CASSPVLGGDEKLFF.

V and J are TRBV27 and TRBJ2-7; 8 nucleotides match TRBD2. Trimming removed 3 bases from V and 1 base from J; junction bases left unmatched: 5. CDR3 size: 15 residues. Germline-derived CDR1 and CDR2 are MNHEY and SMNVEV (reference sequence). Written as DNA, the CDR3 is TGTGCCAGCAGTTTTGTTAGCGGGGCTTCCTACGAGCAGTACTTC. Translating gives CASSFVSGASYEQYF.

This clonotype was found many times. The J gene is TRBJ2-1, the V gene TRBV5-1, with D hard to call. This CDR3 is 15 amino acids long. In germline, CDR1 is SGHRS, CDR2 YFSETQ. V was trimmed by 0 bases and J by 0 bases, leaving 7 bases between them. This CDR3 is CASSLEGFSYNEQFF. DNA for the CDR3: TGCGCCAGCAGCTTGGAGGGTTTCTCCTACAATGAGCAGTTCTTC.

The chain has TRBV5-1 and TRBJ2-5; possibly TRBD2 for D (5 bases). The germline gives CDR1 SGHRS, CDR2 YFSETQ. The CDR3 loop spans 14 amino acids. The V gene lost 2 bases and the J gene lost 1 base, with 9 bases spanning the gap. CDR3 residues: CASSLLGAQETQYF. As DNA, the CDR3 is TGCGCCAGCAGCTTACTAGGCGCCCAAGAGACCCAGTACTTC. Full variable domain (missing parts from reference TRBV5-1 and TRBJ2-5): KAGVTQTPRYLIKTRGQQVTLSCSPISGHRSVSWYQQTPGQGLQFLFEYFSETQRNKGNFPGRFSGRQFSNSRSEMNVSTLELGDSALYLCASSLLGAQETQYFGPGTRLLVL.

This clonotype was observed a handful of times. This chain connects TRBV5-6 to TRBJ1-2; D ambiguous. CDR1 is SGHDT, CDR2 YYEEEE, per germline. With 1 base removed from V and 1 base from J, the gap between germline ends came to 11 bases. CDR3 length: 15 residues. CDR3 sequence: CASSLFTGFNYGYTF. DNA for the CDR3: TGTGCCAGCAGCTTGTTCACCGGATTTAACTATGGCTACACCTTC.

The chain has TRBV6-2 or TRBV6-3 and TRBJ2-1; 10 bases are shared with TRBD1. J gave up 4 bases and V 5 bases, and 5 bases lay outside the gene matches. This CDR3 comprises 15 residues. Germline CDR1 is MNHEY and CDR2 is SVGEGT. The chain's CDR3 is CASSRGTGEYNEQFF. CDR3 nucleotide sequence: TGTGCCAGCAGTAGAGGGACAGGGGAGTACAATGAGCAGTTCTTC.

The V gene is TRBV10-3, the J gene TRBJ2-5; D is possibly TRBD2 (6 bases). V was trimmed by 5 bases and J by 3 bases, leaving 10 bases between them. Per germline, CDR1 ENHRY and CDR2 SYGVKD. This CDR3 region has 13 residues. CDR3 residues: CAISNGGEETQYF. For the CDR3, the DNA is TGTGCCATCAGTAACGGGGGAGAAGAGACCCAGTACTTC.

This clonotype was seen more than once but under ten times. The chain joins TRBV20-1 to TRBJ2-3; 9 bases map to TRBD2. After removal of 3 bases from V and 4 bases from J, the junction contained 14 bases not matched to a gene. Germline CDR1 DFQATT, CDR2 SNEGSKA (reference sequence). The CDR3 length is 17 residues. The CDR3 coding sequence is TGCAGTGCTAGTAGCGCGGGAGGGCCCTTTTCCGCAGATACGCAGTATTTT. Residues: CSASSAGGPFSADTQYF.

A few counts support this clonotype. This chain joins TRBV19 and TRBJ2-3; 11 bases match TRBD2. Germline lookup yields CDR1 LNHDA and CDR2 SQIVND (reference sequence). The CDR3 loop spans 15 amino acids. V shed 6 bases and J 4 bases; nucleotides not matched to a gene: 6. The CDR3 spells CASSISGRAADTQYF. Here the CDR3 DNA reads TGTGCCAGTAGCATTAGCGGGAGGGCGGCAGATACGCAGTATTTT.